This entry concerns a single TCR beta chain. This sample is drawn from a study of technical replicates of blood from a few donors. The CDR3 spans 15 residues. Looked up from germline, CDR1 is MGHRA and CDR2 is YSYEKL. Trimming took 6 bases from V and 0 from J; bases not matched to a gene: 6. This table comes from immunoSEQ multiplex PCR, and its TCRdb copy is limited to in-frame clones, with some not included. The sample has approximately 75,000 clones, around 97% seen once. The V gene is TRBV4-1, the J gene TRBJ2-7; 9 nucleotides agree with TRBD1. Sequencing used T cells isolated from PBMCs. The sequence was collected from a human donor in good health. The CDR3 sequence is CASRQPGQGSYEQYF. The DNA of the CDR3 is TGCGCCAGCAGACAACCGGGACAGGGCTCCTACGAGCAGTACTTC.